This T cell receptor (beta chain) was recorded in a study of beta chain features in type 1 diabetes. The study, taken as a whole, reports: For Type 1 diabetes patients, all four CD4+ subsets carried TCRB CDR3s that were moderately but significantly shorter. Type 1 diabetes patients showed fewer insertions and more deletions at VDJ junctions.

Reverse transcribing all isolated RNA meant expressed TCRB transcripts were sequenced. Samples of naive, central memory and regulatory T cells yielded a mean of approximately 3.9 million reads. Assay: immunoSEQ multiplex PCR; the TCRdb copy retains only in-frame clones and omits some. The sample lists around 130,000 clones; about 15% were seen once. The germline gives CDR1 SNHLY, CDR2 FYNNEI. This CDR3 spans 14 amino acids. Trimming pared 1 base from V and 2 bases from J, leaving 8 bases between. This clone has just a few counts. Its antigen remains unknown. The sample comprised central memory CD4+ T cells from blood. This clonotype originated in a man in his thirties or forties with type 1 diabetes. The chain uses TRBV2 and TRBJ1-2; D not certain. In nucleotides, the CDR3 is TGTGCCAGCAGTGAAGTTGGACCCAACTATGGCTACACCTTC. Its protein product is CASSEVGPNYGYTF.